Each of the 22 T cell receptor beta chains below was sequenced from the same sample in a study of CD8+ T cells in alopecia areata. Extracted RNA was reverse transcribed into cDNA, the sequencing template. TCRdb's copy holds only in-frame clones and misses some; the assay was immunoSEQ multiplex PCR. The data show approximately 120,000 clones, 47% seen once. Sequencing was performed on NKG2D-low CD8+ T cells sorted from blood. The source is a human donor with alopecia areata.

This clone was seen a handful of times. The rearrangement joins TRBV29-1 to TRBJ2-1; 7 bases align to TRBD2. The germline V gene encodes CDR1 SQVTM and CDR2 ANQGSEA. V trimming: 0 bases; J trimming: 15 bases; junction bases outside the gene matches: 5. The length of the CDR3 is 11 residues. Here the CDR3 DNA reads TGCAGCGTTGAAGATACGCGGGGGAGGTTCTTC. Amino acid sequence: CSVEDTRGRFF.

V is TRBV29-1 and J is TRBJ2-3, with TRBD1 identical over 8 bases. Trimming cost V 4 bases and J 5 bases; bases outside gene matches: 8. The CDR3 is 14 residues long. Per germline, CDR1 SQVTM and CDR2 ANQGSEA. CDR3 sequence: CSVAATGVGDTQYF. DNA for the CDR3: TGCAGCGTTGCCGCGACAGGGGTTGGAGATACGCAGTATTTT.

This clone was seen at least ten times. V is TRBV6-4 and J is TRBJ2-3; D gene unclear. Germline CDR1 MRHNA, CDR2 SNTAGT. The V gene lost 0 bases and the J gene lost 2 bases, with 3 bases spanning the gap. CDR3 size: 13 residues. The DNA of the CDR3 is TGTGCCAGCAGTGACTCGGACACAGATACGCAGTATTTT. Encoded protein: CASSDSDTDTQYF.

In DNA form, the CDR3 reads TGTGCCAGCAGTGCGCTGGACCCGGAGACCCAGTACTTC. It translates to CASSALDPETQYF. The V gene is TRBV28, the J gene TRBJ2-5, with unresolved D. Germline V gene lookup returns CDR1 MDHEN and CDR2 SYDVKM. V was cut by 5 bases and J by 5 bases, with 12 bases left in between. This CDR3 contains 13 residues.

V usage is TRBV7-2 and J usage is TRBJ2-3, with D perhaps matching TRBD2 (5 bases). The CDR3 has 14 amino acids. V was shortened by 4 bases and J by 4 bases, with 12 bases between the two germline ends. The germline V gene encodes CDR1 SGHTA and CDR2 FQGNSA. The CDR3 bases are TGTGCCAGCAGCTCCGCGGTGGGAGCAGATACGCAGTATTTT. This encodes CASSSAVGADTQYF.

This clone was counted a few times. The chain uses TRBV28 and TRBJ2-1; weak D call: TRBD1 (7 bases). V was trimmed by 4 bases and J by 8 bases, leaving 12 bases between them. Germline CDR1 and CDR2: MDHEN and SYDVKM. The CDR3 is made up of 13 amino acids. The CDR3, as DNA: TGTGCCAGCAGTTCGCAGGGGGAGGATGAGCAGTTCTTC. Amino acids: CASSSQGEDEQFF.

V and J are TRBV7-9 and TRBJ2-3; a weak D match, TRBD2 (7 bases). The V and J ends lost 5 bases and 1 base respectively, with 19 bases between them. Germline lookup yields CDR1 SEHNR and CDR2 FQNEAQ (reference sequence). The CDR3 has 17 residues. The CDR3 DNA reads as TGTGCCAGCAGCCTTCCCCCGGGGGGCGAAGGCACAGATACGCAGTATTTT. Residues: CASSLPPGGEGTDTQYF. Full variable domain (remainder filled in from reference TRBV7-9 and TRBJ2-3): DTGVSQNPRHKITKRGQNVTFRCDPISEHNRLYWYRQTLGQGPEFLTYFQNEAQLEKSRLLSDRFSAERPKGSFSTLEIQRTEQGDSAMYLCASSLPPGGEGTDTQYFGPGTRLTVL.

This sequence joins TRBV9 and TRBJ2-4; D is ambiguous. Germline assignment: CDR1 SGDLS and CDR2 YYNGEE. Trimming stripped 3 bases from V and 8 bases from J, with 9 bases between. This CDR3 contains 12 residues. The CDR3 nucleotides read TGTGCCAGCAGCGGGGATACAGACATTCAGTACTTC. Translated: CASSGDTDIQYF.

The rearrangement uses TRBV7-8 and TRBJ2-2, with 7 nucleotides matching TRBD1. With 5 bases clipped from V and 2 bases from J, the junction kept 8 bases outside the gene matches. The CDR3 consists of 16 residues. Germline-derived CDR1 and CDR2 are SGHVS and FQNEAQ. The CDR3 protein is CASSRSRDSNTGELFF. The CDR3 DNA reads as TGTGCCAGCAGCCGGTCCCGGGACAGCAACACCGGGGAGCTGTTTTTT.

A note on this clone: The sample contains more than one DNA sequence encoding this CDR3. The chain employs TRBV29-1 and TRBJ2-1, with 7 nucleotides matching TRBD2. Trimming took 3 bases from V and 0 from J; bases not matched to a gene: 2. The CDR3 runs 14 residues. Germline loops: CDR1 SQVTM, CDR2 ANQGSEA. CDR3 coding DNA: TGCAGCGTTGATGGCGGGAGCTCCTACAATGAGCAGTTCTTC. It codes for CSVDGGSSYNEQFF.

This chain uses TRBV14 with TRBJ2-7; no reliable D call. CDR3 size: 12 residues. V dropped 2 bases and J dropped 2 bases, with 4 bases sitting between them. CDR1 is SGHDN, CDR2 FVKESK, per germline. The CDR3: CASSQFAYEQYF. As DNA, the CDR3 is TGTGCCAGCAGCCAATTTGCCTACGAGCAGTACTTC.

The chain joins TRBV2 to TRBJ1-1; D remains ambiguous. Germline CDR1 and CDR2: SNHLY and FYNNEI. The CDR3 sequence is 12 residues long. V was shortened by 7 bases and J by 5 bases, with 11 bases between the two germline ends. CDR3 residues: CASTRVETEAFF. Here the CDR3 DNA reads TGTGCCAGCACACGAGTGGAGACTGAAGCTTTCTTT.

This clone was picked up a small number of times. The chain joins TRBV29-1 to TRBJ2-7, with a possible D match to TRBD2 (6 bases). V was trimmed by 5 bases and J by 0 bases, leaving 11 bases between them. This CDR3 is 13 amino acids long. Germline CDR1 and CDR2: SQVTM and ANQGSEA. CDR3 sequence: CSVSWRGSYEQYF. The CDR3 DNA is TGCAGCGTTTCCTGGCGGGGCTCCTACGAGCAGTACTTC.

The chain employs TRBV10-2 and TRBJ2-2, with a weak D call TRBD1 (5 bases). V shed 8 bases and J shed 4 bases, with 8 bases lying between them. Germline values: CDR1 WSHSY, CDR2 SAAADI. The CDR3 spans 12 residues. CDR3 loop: CASGASTGELFF. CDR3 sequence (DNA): TGCGCCAGCGGGGCTTCCACCGGGGAGCTGTTTTTT.

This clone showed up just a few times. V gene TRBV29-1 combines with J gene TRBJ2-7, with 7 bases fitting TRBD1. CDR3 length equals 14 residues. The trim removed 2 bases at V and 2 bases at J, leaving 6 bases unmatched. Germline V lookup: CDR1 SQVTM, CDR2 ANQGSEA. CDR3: CSVEKDRSTYEQYF. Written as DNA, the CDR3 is TGCAGCGTTGAAAAGGACAGGTCGACCTACGAGCAGTACTTC.

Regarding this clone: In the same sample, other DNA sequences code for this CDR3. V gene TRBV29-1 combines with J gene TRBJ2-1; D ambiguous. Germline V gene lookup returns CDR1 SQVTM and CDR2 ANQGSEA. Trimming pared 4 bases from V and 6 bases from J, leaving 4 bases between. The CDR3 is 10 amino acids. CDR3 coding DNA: TGCAGCGTTGGAGGCAATGAGCAGTTCTTC. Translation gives CSVGGNEQFF.

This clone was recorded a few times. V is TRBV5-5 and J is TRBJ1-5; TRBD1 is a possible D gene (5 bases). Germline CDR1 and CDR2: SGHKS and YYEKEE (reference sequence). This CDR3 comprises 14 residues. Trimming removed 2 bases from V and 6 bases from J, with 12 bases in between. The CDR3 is CASSLGGRGQPQHF. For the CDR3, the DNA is TGTGCCAGCAGCTTAGGAGGGAGGGGTCAGCCCCAGCATTTT.

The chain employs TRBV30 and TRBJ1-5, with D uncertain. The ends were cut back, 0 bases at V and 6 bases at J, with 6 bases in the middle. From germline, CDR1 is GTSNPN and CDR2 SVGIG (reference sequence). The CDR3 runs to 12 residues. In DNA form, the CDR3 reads TGTGCCTGGAGTGTGGGAGCTCAGCCCCAGCATTTT. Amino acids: CAWSVGAQPQHF.

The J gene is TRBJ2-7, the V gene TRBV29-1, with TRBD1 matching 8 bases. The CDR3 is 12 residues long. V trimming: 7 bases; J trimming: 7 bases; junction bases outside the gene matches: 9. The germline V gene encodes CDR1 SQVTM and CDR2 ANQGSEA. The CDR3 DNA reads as TGCAGCGCAATGACAGGGGACGGTGAGCAGTACTTC. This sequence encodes CSAMTGDGEQYF.

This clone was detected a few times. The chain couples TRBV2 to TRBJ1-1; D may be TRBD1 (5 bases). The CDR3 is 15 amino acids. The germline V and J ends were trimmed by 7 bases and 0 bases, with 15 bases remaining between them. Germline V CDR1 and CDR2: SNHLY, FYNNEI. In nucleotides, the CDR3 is TGTGCCAGCACCCGCACGGGGGGGATGAACACTGAAGCTTTCTTT. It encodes CASTRTGGMNTEAFF.

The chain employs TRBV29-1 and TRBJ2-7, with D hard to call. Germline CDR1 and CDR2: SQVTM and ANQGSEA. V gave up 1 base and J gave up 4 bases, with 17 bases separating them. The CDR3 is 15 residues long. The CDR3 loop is CSVEGPTLVEYEQYF. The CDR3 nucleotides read TGCAGCGTTGAAGGTCCGACACTGGTAGAGTACGAGCAGTACTTC.

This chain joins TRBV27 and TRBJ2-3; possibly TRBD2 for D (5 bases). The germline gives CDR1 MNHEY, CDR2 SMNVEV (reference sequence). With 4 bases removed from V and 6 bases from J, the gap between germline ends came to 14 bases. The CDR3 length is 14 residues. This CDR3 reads CASSSRTGLDTQYF. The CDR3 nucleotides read TGTGCCAGCAGTTCCAGGACTGGATTGGATACGCAGTATTTT.